The next 12 T cell receptor beta chains were all read from a single sample in a study of blood T cell repertoires in COVID-19. Produced via immunoSEQ multiplex PCR; TCRdb's table is partial and in-frame only. This sample carries 100,000 to 120,000 clones, about 75% of them seen once, and the ten largest clones take just under 20%. The sequenced sample was peripheral blood. All receptors derive from a woman aged 65 to 85 with acute or convalescent COVID-19.

The V and J genes are TRBV6-1 and TRBJ1-1, with 7 bases aligning to TRBD1. CDR3 size: 15 residues. CDR1 and CDR2 (germline): MNHNS, SASEGT. V gave up 3 bases and J gave up 3 bases; unmatched junction bases: 7. CDR3 region: CASSDRTGGHTEAFF. The CDR3 nucleotides read TGTGCCAGCAGTGATAGGACAGGCGGGCACACTGAAGCTTTCTTT.

To note about this clone: One end of the junction does not line up with germline, which may come from a read error. V and J are TRBV6-5 and TRBJ1-2, with D perhaps matching TRBD1 (6 bases). Germline V gene lookup returns CDR1 MNHEY and CDR2 SVGAGI. This CDR3 is 15 amino acids long. The CDR3 DNA is TGTGCCAGCAGTGACTCGGGGGCGCTTAACTATGGCTACACCTTC. Residues: CASSDSGALNYGYTF.

The chain recombines TRBV5-4 with TRBJ1-1; possibly TRBD1 for D (5 bases). The CDR3 is made up of 15 amino acids. CDR1 is SGHNT and CDR2 is YYREEE in the germline V gene (reference sequence). Trimming shortened V by 0 bases and J by 0 bases, and 9 bases separated the two germline ends. The CDR3, as DNA: TGTGCCAGCAGCTTGGTGCCAGGGATGAACACTGAAGCTTTCTTT. Translated: CASSLVPGMNTEAFF.

V is TRBV14 and J is TRBJ1-1; tentatively, D is TRBD1 (5 bases). CDR3 length: 14 amino acids. From germline, CDR1 is SGHDN and CDR2 FVKESK. V was cut by 4 bases and J by 4 bases, with 13 bases left in between. The chain's CDR3 is CASSPRPGGTEAFF. The CDR3 DNA is TGTGCCAGCAGCCCCAGGCCGGGGGGCACTGAAGCTTTCTTT.

This sequence joins TRBV20-1 and TRBJ2-7; no clear D gene. The CDR3 contains 11 residues. Germline V gene sequence: CDR1 DFQATT, CDR2 SNEGSKA (reference sequence). Trimming stripped 2 bases from V and 4 bases from J, with 6 bases between. The CDR3 coding sequence is TGCAGTGCTAGACTTCCTTACGAGCAGTACTTC. Protein sequence: CSARLPYEQYF.

This chain joins TRBV2 and TRBJ2-5, with 7 bases that match TRBD1. Germline V gene lookup returns CDR1 SNHLY and CDR2 FYNNEI. The V and J ends lost 3 bases and 5 bases, in that order; junction bases with no gene match: 6. The CDR3 contains 14 residues. This chain's CDR3 is CASSDRGNGETQYF. The CDR3 DNA is TGTGCCAGCAGTGACAGGGGGAATGGGGAGACCCAGTACTTC.

The chain uses TRBV5-1 and TRBJ2-1; 9 bases map to TRBD2. The CDR3 sequence is 16 residues long. V shed 3 bases and J 6 bases; nucleotides not matched to a gene: 10. Germline-derived CDR1 and CDR2 are SGHRS and YFSETQ. CDR3 loop: CASSSGGLAGINEQFF. CDR3 coding DNA: TGCGCCAGCAGCTCTGGAGGCCTAGCGGGGATCAATGAGCAGTTCTTC.

J is TRBJ1-1 and V is TRBV6-1; the match to TRBD1 covers 8 bases. Germline CDR1 is MNHNS and CDR2 is SASEGT. With 3 bases clipped from V and 2 bases from J, the junction kept 5 bases outside the gene matches. The CDR3 contains 15 residues. CDR3 in amino acids: CASSETPGGNTEAFF. The CDR3 bases are TGTGCCAGCAGTGAGACTCCAGGGGGCAACACTGAAGCTTTCTTT.

This chain uses TRBV5-1 with TRBJ2-7; 9 bases agree with TRBD1. Trimming at V came to 1 base and at J to 4 bases, leaving 6 bases not matched to a gene. Germline-derived CDR1 and CDR2 are SGHRS and YFSETQ. The CDR3 runs to 15 residues. CDR3 amino acids: CASSLKQGAGYEQYF. The CDR3, as DNA: TGCGCCAGCAGCTTGAAACAGGGGGCCGGGTACGAGCAGTACTTC.

This rearrangement joins TRBV6-5 to TRBJ2-3; D possibly corresponds to TRBD2 (5 bases). V lost 3 bases and J 0 bases, leaving 10 bases between the germline ends. Germline V gives CDR1 MNHEY, CDR2 SVGAGI. This CDR3 contains 15 residues. The CDR3 spells CASSYNGESTDTQYF. The CDR3 nucleotides read TGTGCCAGCAGTTATAATGGGGAGAGCACAGATACGCAGTATTTT.

The rearrangement uses TRBV12-5 and TRBJ2-1; D gene uncertain. This CDR3 is 12 amino acids long. In germline, CDR1 is LGHNT, CDR2 FRNRAP. Trimming stripped 3 bases from V and 5 bases from J, with 5 bases between. CDR3 sequence (DNA): TGTGCTAGTGGTTTCGGTGACAATGAGCAGTTCTTC. Protein product: CASGFGDNEQFF.

The chain carries TRBV12-5 and TRBJ2-5; 10 nucleotides match TRBD1. Trimming at V came to 5 bases and at J to 5 bases, leaving 5 bases not matched to a gene. Germline V gives CDR1 LGHNT, CDR2 FRNRAP. CDR3 length equals 14 residues. DNA for the CDR3: TGTGCTAGTGGTCCGGGACAGGGGCGGGAGACCCAGTACTTC. As protein: CASGPGQGRETQYF.